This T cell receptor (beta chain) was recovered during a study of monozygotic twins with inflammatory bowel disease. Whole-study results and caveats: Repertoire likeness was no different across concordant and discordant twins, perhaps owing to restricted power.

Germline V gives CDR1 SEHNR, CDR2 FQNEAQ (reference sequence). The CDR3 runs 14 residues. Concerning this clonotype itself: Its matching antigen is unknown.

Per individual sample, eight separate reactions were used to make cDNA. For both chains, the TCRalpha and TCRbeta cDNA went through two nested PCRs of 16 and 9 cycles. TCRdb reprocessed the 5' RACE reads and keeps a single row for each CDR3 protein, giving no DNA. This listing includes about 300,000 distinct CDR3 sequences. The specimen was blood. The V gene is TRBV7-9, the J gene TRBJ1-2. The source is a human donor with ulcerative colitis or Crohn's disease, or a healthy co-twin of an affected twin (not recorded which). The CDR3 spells CASSPVEANYGYTF.